This T cell receptor (beta chain) was documented in a study of metastatic and nonmetastatic thyroid tumors. Study as a whole: It was across blood and tumor or nodule tissue from malignant and benign thyroid patients that repertoires were compared. Study-wide points: In blood and tumor, TCR beta diversity was reportedly significantly higher in malignant thyroid tumors than in benign nodules.

Not a single patient had been given any form of treatment at any point before undergoing thyroid surgery. Authors' methods: A papillary thyroid cancer distant-metastasis classifier was built from CDR3 differences across clinicopathological groups. TCRdb reanalyzed the PCR reads via MiXCR. None of the V and J calls come from the authors' own analysis; TCRdb made them. The sample lists 13,000 or so clones, 27% occurring once. On this clone itself: Its antigen remains unknown.

CDR3 length equals 13 residues. Trimming took 1 base from V and 16 from J, leaving 16 bases between them. Germline values: CDR1 KGHSH, CDR2 LQKENI. The sample taken for sequencing was tumor tissue. The sequence was obtained from a female donor with papillary thyroid cancer or a benign thyroid nodule (not recorded which). Some clones in this sample may be carry-over from other donors' samples. The chain combines TRBV18 with TRBJ1-4, with D unresolved. The CDR3 DNA follows: TGTGCCAGCTCACCACAAAACGGGGAAAGACCGTTTTTT. It is translated as CASSPQNGERPFF.